This T cell receptor beta chain was identified during a study of cytomegalovirus exposure and HLA in healthy donors. Study results and limitations: In vitro data verified three CMV-associated chains as specific for CMV antigens. Reportedly, diagnosis of cytomegalovirus status by the classifier showed high specificity and sensitivity. Among TCR beta chains, those listed as cytomegalovirus-associated numbered roughly 150.

Comment on this clone: Its antigen is still unknown.

Profiling relied on immunoSEQ multiplex PCR, and the TCRdb table lists in-frame clones only, not all of them. The repertoire includes more than 110,000 clones, 85% to 90% of them detected once, and just under 8% sits in the top ten. Sequencing input: PBMCs. This receptor was identified in a woman aged 18-30 years in good health and CMV-seropositive.

For the CDR3, the DNA is TGCGCCAGCAGCCAAGAAGGGGGTCGCGGCTACACCTTC. Protein product: CASSQEGGRGYTF. This chain uses TRBV4-3 with TRBJ1-2, with D possibly being TRBD1 (6 bases). Looked up from germline, CDR1 is LGHNA and CDR2 is YSLEER. This CDR3 is built from 13 residues. With 0 bases removed from V and 8 bases from J, the gap between germline ends came to 10 bases.